This T cell receptor beta chain was profiled in a study of response to subunit inactivated influenza vaccine. Study-level results: Authors suggested each seasonal flu vaccination may recruit only limited numbers of new T cells.

The CDR3 sequence is 13 residues long. V lost 1 base, J lost 6 bases, and 7 bases lay in between. Germline CDR1 is SNHLY and CDR2 is FYNNEI. As concerns this clonotype: Its specificity is unknown.

Each CDR3 protein is one row after TCRdb ran MiXCR on the RT-PCR reads. The sample lists some 800,000 distinct CDR3 sequences, 21% occurring once. This specimen consisted of PBMCs from blood, obtained 5 days after vaccination. This chain connects TRBV2 to TRBJ2-1, with D hard to call. The receptor was isolated from a man in his fifties who received an inactivated influenza vaccine. The CDR3 loop reads CASSEVEFNEQFF. CDR3 nucleotide sequence: TGTGCCAGCAGTGAAGTGGAGTTCAATGAGCAGTTCTTC. The variable domain in full, completed from reference TRBV2 and TRBJ2-1, reads EPEVTQTPSHQVTQMGQEVILRCVPISNHLYFYWYRQILGQKVEFLVSFYNNEISEKSEIFDDQFSVERPDGSNFTLKIRSTKLEDSAMYFCASSEVEFNEQFFGPGTRLTVL.